This T cell receptor (beta chain) came from a study of radiotherapy plus CTLA-4 blockade in lung cancer. The assay was immunoSEQ multiplex PCR, and TCRdb's table has in-frame clones only and misses some. The sample has just over 60,000 clones, 60% to 85% seen once. Findings and limits, study-wide: Per reports, early blood T cell clone dynamics, plus interferon-beta, forecast response most strongly.

V was cut by 5 bases and J by 0 bases, with 11 bases left in between. There are 14 residues in the CDR3. The germline V gene has CDR1 SGHTA and CDR2 FQGNSA. This clone was counted between two and nine times. The antigen is not known. This chain links TRBV7-2 with TRBJ2-7; tentatively, D is TRBD1 (6 bases). The sequencing used peripheral blood, collected from a patient treated with radiotherapy plus ipilimumab. The source of this sequence is a human donor with non-small cell lung cancer who had a complete response to radiotherapy plus ipilimumab. The CDR3 loop reads CASSRDKSSYEQYF. CDR3 nucleotide sequence: TGTGCCAGCAGCCGGGACAAGAGCTCCTACGAGCAGTACTTC.